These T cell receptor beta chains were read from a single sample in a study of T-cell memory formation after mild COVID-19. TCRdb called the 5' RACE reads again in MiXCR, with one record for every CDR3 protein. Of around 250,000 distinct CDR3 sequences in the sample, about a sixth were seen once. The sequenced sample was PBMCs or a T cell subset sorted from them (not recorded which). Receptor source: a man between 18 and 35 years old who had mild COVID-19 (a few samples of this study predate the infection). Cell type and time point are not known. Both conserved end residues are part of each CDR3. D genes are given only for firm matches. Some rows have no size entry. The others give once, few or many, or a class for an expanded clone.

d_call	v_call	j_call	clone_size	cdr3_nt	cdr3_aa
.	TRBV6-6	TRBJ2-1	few	TGTGCCAGCAGTAGCCGAGATGAGCAGTTCTTC	CASSSRDEQFF
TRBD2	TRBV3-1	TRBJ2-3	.	TGTGCCAGCAGCCAAGGACGGCTAGCGGGGATCACAGATACGCAGTATTTT	CASSQGRLAGITDTQYF
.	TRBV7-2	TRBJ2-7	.	TGTGCCAGCAGCACCCAACAGGGGGGGACCTACGAGCAGTACTTC	CASSTQQGGTYEQYF
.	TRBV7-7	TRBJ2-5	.	TGTGCTAGCAGCCTGGACAGATCCCCTCTAGAGACCCAGTACTTC	CASSLDRSPLETQYF
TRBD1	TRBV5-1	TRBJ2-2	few	TGCGCCAGCAGCTTGGTCCAGGGGGCTCGGGACACCGGGGAGCTGTTTTTT	CASSLVQGARDTGELFF
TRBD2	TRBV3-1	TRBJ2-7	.	TGTGCCAGCAGCCCAGGACTAGCCAACGAGCAGTACTTC	CASSPGLANEQYF
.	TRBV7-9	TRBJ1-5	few	TGTGCCAGCAGCCCGCCGGGACGGGATCAGCCCCAGCATTTT	CASSPPGRDQPQHF
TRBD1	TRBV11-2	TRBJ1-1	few	TGTGCCAGCAGCTCCTACCAATATAGGACAGGGCGAGGCACTGAAGCTTTCTTT	CASSSYQYRTGRGTEAFF
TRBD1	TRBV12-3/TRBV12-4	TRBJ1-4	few	TGTGCCAGCAGTCCCTGGACAGGGGTTAGTGAAAAACTGTTTTTT	CASSPWTGVSEKLFF
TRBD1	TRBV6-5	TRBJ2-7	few	TGTGCCAGCAGTTACTACACTCCGGGACAGGGAGGCGAGCAGTACTTC	CASSYYTPGQGGEQYF
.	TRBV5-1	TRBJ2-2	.	TGCGCCAGCAGCTTTAGCCATCTATGGGGCACCGGGGAGCTGTTTTTT	CASSFSHLWGTGELFF
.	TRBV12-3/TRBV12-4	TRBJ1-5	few	TGTGCCAGCAGTTTGCGGGACGGGGATCAGCCCCAGCATTTT	CASSLRDGDQPQHF
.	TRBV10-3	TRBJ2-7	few	TGTGCCATCAGTGACCTGGGAGGCACTTCCTACGAGCAGTACTTC	CAISDLGGTSYEQYF
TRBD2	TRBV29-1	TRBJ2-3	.	TGCAGCGTTGATGGGACTAGCGGGGATACTAGCACAGATACGCAGTATTTT	CSVDGTSGDTSTDTQYF
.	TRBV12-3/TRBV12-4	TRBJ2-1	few	TGTGCCAGCAGCCACACTGGGAGCTCCTACAATGAGCAGTTCTTC	CASSHTGSSYNEQFF
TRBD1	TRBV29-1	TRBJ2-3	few	TGCAGCGGCGGACAGGGCGTCACAGATACGCAGTATTTT	CSGGQGVTDTQYF
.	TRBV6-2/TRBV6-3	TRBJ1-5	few	TGTGCCAGCAGTCTAACAGGGAGGCAGCCCCAGCATTTT	CASSLTGRQPQHF
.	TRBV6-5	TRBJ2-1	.	TGTGCCAGCAGTTACCCCAGCGATGTTAGCTACAATGAGCAGTTCTTC	CASSYPSDVSYNEQFF
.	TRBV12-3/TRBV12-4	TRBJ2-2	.	TGTGCCAGCAGTTTGCGGCGGGCTAACACCGGGGAGCTGTTTTTT	CASSLRRANTGELFF
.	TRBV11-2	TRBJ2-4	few	TGTGCCAGCAGCCCACGGGGGGCGACTTTTGCCAAAAACATTCAGTACTTC	CASSPRGATFAKNIQYF
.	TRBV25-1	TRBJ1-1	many	TGTGCCAGCAGCGCCATGGGAAACACTGAAGCTTTCTTT	CASSAMGNTEAFF
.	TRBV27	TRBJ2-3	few	TGTGCCAGCAGTTTATCCCCGGTCCCGAGTATTTCAGTGTCGCAGTATTTT	CASSLSPVPSISVSQYF
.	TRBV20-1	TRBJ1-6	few	TGCAGTGCCCCCGGGCAGATTTATAATTCACCCCTCCACTTT	CSAPGQIYNSPLHF
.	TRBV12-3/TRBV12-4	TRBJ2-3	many	TGTGCCAGCAGTGGGGCCCCCCGGGTGAGCACAGATACGCAGTATTTT	CASSGAPRVSTDTQYF
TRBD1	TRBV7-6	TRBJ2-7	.	TGTGCCAGCAGCCAACGGACAGGGGGCTACGAGCAGTACTTC	CASSQRTGGYEQYF
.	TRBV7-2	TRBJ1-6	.	TGTGCCAGCAGACCCCCCGGGACTGATAATTCACCCCTCCACTTT	CASRPPGTDNSPLHF
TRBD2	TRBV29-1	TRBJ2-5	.	TGCAGCGCAGGGACTAGCGGGGATCAAGAGACCCAGTACTTC	CSAGTSGDQETQYF
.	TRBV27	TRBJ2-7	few	TGTGCCAGCAGTCCCCGGGGAGCCCCCTACGAGCAGTACTTC	CASSPRGAPYEQYF
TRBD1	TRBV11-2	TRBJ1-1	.	TGTGCCAGCAGCCGTCCCGGGACAGGGATAGAGTCTGGGAACACTGAAGCTTTCTTT	CASSRPGTGIESGNTEAFF
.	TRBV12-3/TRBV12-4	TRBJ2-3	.	TGTGCCAGCAGGGCCAAGGAGGGGTACCGCACAGATACGCAGTATTTT	CASRAKEGYRTDTQYF
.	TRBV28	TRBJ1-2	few	TGTGCCAGCAGGGGCCGGGACTATGGCTACACCTTC	CASRGRDYGYTF
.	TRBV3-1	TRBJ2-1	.	TGTGCCAGCAGCAAAGAACTAGTCCTAAGCTCCTACACTGAGCAGTTCTTC	CASSKELVLSSYTEQFF
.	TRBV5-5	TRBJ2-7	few	TGTGCCAGCAGCTTGGGCGGGGGCCTCTCCTACGAGCAGTACTTC	CASSLGGGLSYEQYF
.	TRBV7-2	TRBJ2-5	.	TGTGCCAGCAGCCCGAGGTGGCAAGAGACCCAGTACTTC	CASSPRWQETQYF
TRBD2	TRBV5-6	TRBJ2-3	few	TGTGCCAGCAGCTTCCGAGTCGCGGGGGATACAGATACGCAGTATTTT	CASSFRVAGDTDTQYF
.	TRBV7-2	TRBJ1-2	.	TGTGCCAGCAGCTTAGCGCTTGGCGGCTACTATGGCTACACCTTC	CASSLALGGYYGYTF
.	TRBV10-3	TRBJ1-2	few	TGTGCCATCAGTGACGGACCCCTCGCTGGCTACACCTTC	CAISDGPLAGYTF
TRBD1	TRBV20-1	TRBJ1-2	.	TGCAGTGCTAGAAGAGACAGGGGACCTGGCTACACCTTC	CSARRDRGPGYTF
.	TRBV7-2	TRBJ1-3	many	TGTGCCAGCAGCCGGGCCCTAGCGTCGCCGTCCTCTGGAAACACCATATATTTT	CASSRALASPSSGNTIYF
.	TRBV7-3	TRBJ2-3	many	TGTGCCAGCAGCTTAGTATCGGCGGCAGATACGCAGTATTTT	CASSLVSAADTQYF
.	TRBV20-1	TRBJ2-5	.	TGCAGTGCTACACCCCGGGACTGGGGCTGGGAGACCCAGTACTTC	CSATPRDWGWETQYF
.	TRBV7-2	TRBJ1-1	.	TGTGCCAGCAGTCCAAGGGTGGTAGTTCAGAATGAAGCTTTCTTT	CASSPRVVVQNEAFF
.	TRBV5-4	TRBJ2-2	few	TGTGCCAGCAGCTTTTCGGGCCTTACAAACACCGGGGAGCTGTTTTTT	CASSFSGLTNTGELFF
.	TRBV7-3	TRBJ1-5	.	TGTGCCAGCAGCGAAGAGAGAGGGAGGCGTCAGCCCCAGCATTTT	CASSEERGRRQPQHF
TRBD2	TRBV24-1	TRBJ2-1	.	TGTGCCACCAGTGATTTACGCGGGAGTCAGTACAATGAGCAGTTCTTC	CATSDLRGSQYNEQFF
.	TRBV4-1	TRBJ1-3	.	TGCGCCAGCAGCCAAGTGGGGGCCTCTGGAAACACCATATATTTT	CASSQVGASGNTIYF
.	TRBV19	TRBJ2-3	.	TGTGCCAGTACTACAGGGACAACGCAGTATTTT	CASTTGTTQYF
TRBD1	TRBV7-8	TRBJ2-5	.	TGTGCCAGCAAAGATCTGGACAGGGGTACGGAGACCCAGTACTTC	CASKDLDRGTETQYF
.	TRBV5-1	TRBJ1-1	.	TGCGCCAGCAGCTTGGATCCGGGATTGACTGAAGCTTTCTTT	CASSLDPGLTEAFF
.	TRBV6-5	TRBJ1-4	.	TGTGCCAGCAGGAGGGACCCCCAGGAAGAAAAACTGTTTTTT	CASRRDPQEEKLFF
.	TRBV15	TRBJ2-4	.	TGTGCCACCAGCAGAGATCCGGCGACCAAAAACATTCAGTACTTC	CATSRDPATKNIQYF